The rows below give T cell receptor beta chains drawn from one sample of a study of molecular identifiers for immune sequencing clone quantification. TCRdb reanalysed the PCR reads using MiXCR and keeps one entry per CDR3 protein. The data show approximately 10,000 distinct CDR3 sequences, roughly a sixth seen once. Sequencing was performed on naive CD8+ T cells from blood, with Jurkat cell RNA spiked in. These TCRs come from a human donor in good health. Some libraries in this study had Jurkat cell RNA spiked in. The CDR3 runs from the conserved cysteine through the conserved F or W. D genes are given only for firm matches. Clone size appears in some rows only: once, few, many, or a class for an expanded clone.

>NA|few|TRBJ1-2|TRBV12-3/TRBV12-4
CASSLGTDYGYTF
TGTGCCAGCAGTTTAGGGACAGACTATGGCTACACCTTC
>NA|few|TRBJ2-1|TRBV5-3
CASSLLEDYNEQFF
TGTGCCAGCAGCTTACTCGAAGACTACAATGAGCAGTTCTTC
>NA|many|TRBJ2-7|TRBV20-1
CSARDAGTSYEQYF
TGCAGTGCTAGAGACGCGGGAACCTCCTACGAGCAGTACTTC
>TRBD2|medium-sized|TRBJ2-7|TRBV6-2/TRBV6-3
CASSWTRSGEQYF
TGTGCCAGCAGTTGGACTAGGTCTGGGGAGCAGTACTTC
>NA|few|TRBJ1-2|TRBV10-3
CAISDNPNYGYTF
TGTGCCATCAGTGACAATCCTAACTATGGCTACACCTTC
>TRBD2|medium-sized|TRBJ2-7|TRBV20-1
CSAREAGALYEQYF
TGCAGTGCTAGAGAAGCGGGAGCTCTCTACGAGCAGTACTTC
>NA|medium-sized|TRBJ2-3|TRBV29-1
CSVASGTGHWYF
NA
>NA|medium-sized|TRBJ2-7|TRBV28
CAGGDGSYEQYF
TGTGCCGGGGGAGATGGTTCCTACGAGCAGTACTTC
>NA|many|TRBJ1-2|TRBV5-6
CASSLGVTIALPNGYTF
TGTGCCAGCAGCTTGGGGGTGACTATAGCCCTTCCAAATGGCTACACCTTC
>NA|medium-sized|TRBJ2-7|TRBV7-2
CASSLVGYEQYF
TGTGCCAGCAGCTTAGTGGGCTACGAGCAGTACTTC
>NA|medium-sized|TRBJ2-4|TRBV10-3
CAISSTGTAKNIQYF
TGTGCCATCAGTTCGACTGGAACAGCCAAAAACATTCAGTACTTC
>NA|medium-sized|TRBJ2-1|TRBV29-1
CSVETPGDPSSYNEQFF
TGCAGCGTTGAAACCCCAGGGGACCCGAGCTCCTACAATGAGCAGTTCTTC
>TRBD1|NA|TRBJ2-7|TRBV12-3/TRBV12-4
CASRQGAGNEQYF
TGTGCCAGCCGACAGGGAGCTGGCAACGAGCAGTACTTC
>NA|medium-sized|TRBJ1-3|TRBV29-1
CSVPGGSGNTIYF
TGCAGCGTCCCCGGCGGGTCTGGAAACACCATATATTTT
>TRBD2|medium-sized|TRBJ2-4|TRBV4-2
CASSQDMPSGPLAKNIQYF
TGTGCCAGCAGCCAAGATATGCCTAGCGGACCCCTAGCCAAAAACATTCAGTACTTC
>NA|medium-sized|TRBJ2-5|TRBV7-6
CASSPSLGPETQYF
TGTGCCAGCAGCCCGAGCTTGGGGCCGGAGACCCAGTACTTC
>NA|medium-sized|TRBJ2-3|TRBV27
CASSLGYTQYF
TGTGCCAGCAGTTTAGGTTATACGCAGTATTTT
>NA|NA|TRBJ2-1|TRBV4-1
CASSQLGGTGRYNEQFF
TGCGCCAGCAGCCAGTTGGGGGGGACAGGCAGATACAATGAGCAGTTCTTC
>TRBD1|medium-sized|TRBJ2-3|TRBV2
CASSDGTATDTQYF
TGTGCCAGCAGTGATGGGACAGCCACAGATACGCAGTATTTT
>NA|medium-sized|TRBJ2-1|TRBV29-1
CSVEGWETSNEQFF
TGCAGCGTTGAAGGATGGGAAACTAGCAATGAGCAGTTCTTC
>TRBD1|medium-sized|TRBJ1-1|TRBV28
CASLLPGGNTEAFF
TGTGCCAGCCTCCTCCCAGGGGGTAACACTGAAGCTTTCTTT
>NA|NA|TRBJ1-5|TRBV19
CASSDGAIDSNQPQHF
TGTGCCAGTAGCGACGGGGCCATAGATAGCAATCAGCCCCAGCATTTT
>NA|many|TRBJ1-3|TRBV6-1
CASSDMGGTGNTIYF
TGTGCCAGCAGTGATATGGGGGGTACGGGAAACACCATATATTTT
>NA|many|TRBJ1-2|TRBV12-3/TRBV12-4
CASSAGVSYGYTF
TGTGCCAGCAGTGCAGGGGTCAGCTATGGCTACACCTTC
>TRBD1|NA|TRBJ2-2|TRBV7-9
CASSLVSKRTGITGELFF
TGTGCCAGCAGCTTAGTTTCTAAGAGGACAGGGATCACCGGGGAGCTGTTTTTT
>NA|many|TRBJ2-3|TRBV4-2
CASSQGGFLPYF
TGTGCCAGCAGCCAAGGAGGGTTTCTGCCGTATTTT
>NA|many|TRBJ1-2|TRBV7-9
CASSRVDDNYGYTF
TGTGCCAGCAGCCGTGTCGATGATAACTATGGCTACACCTTC
>NA|medium-sized|TRBJ2-2|TRBV29-1
CSVRTANTGELFF
TGCAGCGTAAGGACGGCGAACACCGGGGAGCTGTTTTTT
>TRBD2|medium-sized|TRBJ2-7|TRBV9
CASSEGLSSYEQYF
TGTGCCAGCAGCGAGGGACTATCTTCCTACGAGCAGTACTTC
>NA|many|TRBJ2-1|TRBV2
CASRQSSYNEQFF
TGTGCCAGCAGACAAAGCTCCTACAATGAGCAGTTCTTC
>NA|medium-sized|TRBJ2-7|TRBV28
CASSLVSSGTYEQYF
TGTGCCAGCAGTTTGGTGAGTAGCGGTACCTACGAGCAGTACTTC
>TRBD2|many|TRBJ2-3|TRBV27
CASSFTSGTLDTQYF
TGTGCCAGCAGTTTCACTAGCGGGACCCTGGATACGCAGTATTTT
>TRBD1|medium-sized|TRBJ1-3|TRBV4-1
CASSVAGGSGNTIYF
TGCGCCAGCAGCGTGGCAGGGGGGTCTGGAAACACCATATATTTT
>NA|medium-sized|TRBJ2-7|TRBV4-2
CASSTPPGEQYF
TGTGCCAGCAGCACCCCCCCTGGGGAGCAGTACTTC
>NA|medium-sized|TRBJ1-1|TRBV7-8
CASSPHYNTEAFF
TGTGCCAGCAGCCCACACTACAACACTGAAGCTTTCTTT
>TRBD2|NA|TRBJ2-1|TRBV15
CATSFGVAGEDEQFF
TGTGCCACCAGTTTTGGTGTAGCGGGAGAGGATGAGCAGTTCTTC
>NA|medium-sized|TRBJ1-2|TRBV4-1
CASSHGQRGAGNYGYTF
TGCGCCAGCAGCCATGGACAGAGGGGGGCCGGCAACTATGGCTACACCTTC
>NA|many|TRBJ1-1|TRBV30
CAWTTGRGAEAFF
TGTGCCTGGACGACAGGCCGTGGGGCTGAAGCTTTCTTT
>TRBD2|NA|TRBJ2-1|TRBV29-1
CSVVLLAGGDGQFF
TGCAGCGTTGTTTTGCTAGCGGGGGGGGATGGGCAGTTCTTC
>TRBD1|once|TRBJ2-1|TRBV5-4
CASQGALVDEQFF
TGTGCCAGCCAGGGGGCGTTAGTCGATGAGCAGTTCTTC
>NA|many|TRBJ1-1|TRBV2
CASSGTEAFF
TGTGCCAGCAGCGGGACAGAAGCTTTCTTT
>NA|medium-sized|TRBJ1-6|TRBV13
CASSSSTGYNSPLHF
TGTGCCAGCAGCTCGTCGACAGGCTATAATTCACCCCTCCACTTT
>TRBD2|few|TRBJ2-7|TRBV30
CAGTGLGGYEQYF
TGTGCCGGGACTGGACTAGGAGGCTACGAGCAGTACTTC
>NA|medium-sized|TRBJ1-5|TRBV6-5
CASRVTGGGNQPQHF
TGTGCCAGCAGGGTGACTGGGGGCGGCAATCAGCCCCAGCATTTT
>TRBD1|many|TRBJ2-7|TRBV29-1
CSATGGPSPYEQYF
TGCAGCGCTACAGGGGGTCCATCACCCTACGAGCAGTACTTC